This T cell receptor (beta chain) originates from a study of blood T cell repertoires in COVID-19. In the source study's methods: Counts of nucleated cells, estimated from reference gene primer amplification, were obtained. The data were produced by immunoSEQ multiplex PCR, yet TCRdb's version contains in-frame clones alone and is incomplete. The V and J calls and clone size are taken from that table; D and trimming were inferred from the DNA. The sample lists under 100,000 clones, over 75% occurring once. Sequenced input: peripheral blood. This TCR came from a woman in her 70s with acute or convalescent COVID-19.

The CDR3: CASSAGGNYQETQYF. The CDR3 coding sequence is TGTGCCAGCAGCGCAGGAGGCAACTACCAAGAGACCCAGTACTTC. V is TRBV7-2 and J is TRBJ2-5, with D possibly matching TRBD2 (5 bases). V lost 5 bases and J lost 0, with 13 bases in between. The CDR3 contains 15 residues. CDR1 and CDR2 from the germline V gene are SGHTA and FQGNSA.